This T cell receptor beta chain is drawn from a study of blood T cells in healthy people across ages. Whole-study findings and limits: Higher diversity, along with more naive CD4+ cells, distinguished long-lived donors from aged donors. Considered underestimates were the diversity estimates obtained from one million T cells.

Next came a second PCR, run for about 6 to 12 cycles, which used a sample-barcoded 5' primer along with a J-beta primer mix. TCRdb reprocessed the 5' RACE reads via MiXCR and lists one record per CDR3 protein. Here the sample spans about 570,000 distinct CDR3 sequences, about a quarter being singletons. Deletions cut 2 bases from V and 2 bases from J, with 16 bases between. Germline CDR1 reads MNHEY; CDR2 reads SMNVEV (reference sequence). The CDR3 has 17 amino acids. The sample holds a few counts of this clonotype. Its cognate antigen is unknown. These data were also filed under a second study, of T cells of mothers and their children.

The source material was blood. The source is a boy aged 2 to 10 in good health. The chain joins TRBV27 to TRBJ2-1, with TRBD2 as a possible D gene (6 bases). This chain's CDR3 is CASSLRDSGGAYNEQFF. CDR3 DNA: TGTGCCAGCAGTTTAAGGGATAGCGGAGGTGCCTACAATGAGCAGTTCTTC.